This T cell receptor beta chain was sequenced in a study of long-term antiretroviral therapy in people with HIV. Samples were assayed with immunoSEQ v3.0 at survey level. The protocol was immunoSEQ multiplex PCR, while the TCRdb copy is restricted to in-frame clones and leaves out a portion. This table holds 24,000 or so clones, roughly 94% found once. Trimming removed 4 bases at V and 0 bases at J, with 10 bases between. The CDR3 has 14 amino acids. Germline CDR1 and CDR2: SGHDN and FVKESK. Sequenced material: unsorted PBMCs, taken roughly 5.1 years after starting antiretroviral therapy. The chain recombines TRBV14 with TRBJ2-7, with D perhaps matching TRBD1 (6 bases). The origin of this receptor is a woman between 50 and 59 years old with HIV. The CDR3 sequence: CASSPDRNSYEQYF. CDR3 sequence (DNA): TGTGCCAGCAGCCCTGACAGGAACTCCTACGAGCAGTACTTC.